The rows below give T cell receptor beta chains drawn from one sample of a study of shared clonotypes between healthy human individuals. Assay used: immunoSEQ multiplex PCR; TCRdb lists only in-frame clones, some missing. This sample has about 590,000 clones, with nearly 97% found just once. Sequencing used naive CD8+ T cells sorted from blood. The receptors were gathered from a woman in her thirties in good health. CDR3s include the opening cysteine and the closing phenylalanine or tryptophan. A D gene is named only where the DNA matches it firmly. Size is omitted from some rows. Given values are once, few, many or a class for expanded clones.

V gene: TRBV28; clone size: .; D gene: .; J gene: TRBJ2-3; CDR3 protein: CASSLSSDEPRPLGTDTQYF; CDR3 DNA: TGTGCCAGCAGCCTAAGCTCCGACGAACCGAGGCCATTAGGCACAGATACGCAGTATTTT
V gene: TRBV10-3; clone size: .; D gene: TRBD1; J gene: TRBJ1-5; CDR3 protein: CAISHTRTGDNQPQHF; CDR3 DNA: TGTGCCATCAGCCATACCCGGACAGGGGACAATCAGCCCCAGCATTTT
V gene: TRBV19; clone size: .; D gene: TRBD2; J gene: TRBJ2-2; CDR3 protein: CASSMGLAANTGELFF; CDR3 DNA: TGTGCCAGTAGTATGGGACTAGCAGCTAACACCGGGGAGCTGTTTTTT
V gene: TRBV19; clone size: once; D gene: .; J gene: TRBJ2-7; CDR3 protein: CASSIGGSYEQYF; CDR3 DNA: TGTGCCAGTAGTATAGGGGGCAGCTACGAGCAGTACTTC
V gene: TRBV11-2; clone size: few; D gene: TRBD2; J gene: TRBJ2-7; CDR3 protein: CASSSGLAGYEQYF; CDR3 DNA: TGTGCCAGCAGCTCGGGACTAGCGGGCTACGAGCAGTACTTC
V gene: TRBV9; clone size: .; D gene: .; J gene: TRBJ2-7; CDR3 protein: CASSVDSSYEQYF; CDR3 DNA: TGTGCCAGCAGCGTAGACAGCTCCTACGAGCAGTACTTC
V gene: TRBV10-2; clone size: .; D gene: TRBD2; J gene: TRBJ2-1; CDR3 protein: CASIGTSGYNEQFF; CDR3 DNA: TGCGCCAGCATCGGGACTAGCGGCTACAATGAGCAGTTCTTC
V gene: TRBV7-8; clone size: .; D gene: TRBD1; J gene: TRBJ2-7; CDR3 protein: CASSFEVGQIYEQYF; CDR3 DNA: TGTGCCAGCAGCTTCGAGGTGGGACAGATCTACGAGCAGTACTTC
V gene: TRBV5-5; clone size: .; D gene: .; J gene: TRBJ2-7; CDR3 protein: CASSSRRDEQYF; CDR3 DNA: TGTGCCAGCAGCTCTAGGCGCGACGAGCAGTACTTC
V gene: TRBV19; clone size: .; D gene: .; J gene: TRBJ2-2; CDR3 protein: CASIANTGELFF; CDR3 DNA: TGTGCCAGTATTGCGAACACCGGGGAGCTGTTTTTT
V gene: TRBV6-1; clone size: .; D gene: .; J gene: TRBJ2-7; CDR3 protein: CASSEGVVSYEQYF; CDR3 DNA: TGTGCCAGCAGTGAAGGTGTAGTCTCCTACGAGCAGTACTTC
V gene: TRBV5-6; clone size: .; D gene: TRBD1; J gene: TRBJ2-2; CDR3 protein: CASSTRQGMNTGELFF; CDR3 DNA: TGTGCCAGCAGCACCAGACAGGGGATGAACACCGGGGAGCTGTTTTTT
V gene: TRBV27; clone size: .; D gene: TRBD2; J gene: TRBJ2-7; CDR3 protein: CASSPALAGIYEQYF; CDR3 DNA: TGTGCCAGCAGTCCCGCTCTAGCGGGAATCTACGAGCAGTACTTC
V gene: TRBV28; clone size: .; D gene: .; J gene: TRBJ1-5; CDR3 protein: CASRAEGFSNQPQHF; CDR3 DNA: TGTGCCAGCAGGGCTGAGGGATTTAGCAATCAGCCCCAGCATTTT
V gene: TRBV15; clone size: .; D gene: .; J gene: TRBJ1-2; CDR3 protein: CATSTLGEGDYGYTF; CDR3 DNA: TGTGCCACCAGCACCCTAGGTGAGGGGGACTATGGCTACACCTTC
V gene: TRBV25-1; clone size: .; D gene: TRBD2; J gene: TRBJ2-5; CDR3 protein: CASSGTSGSGETQYF; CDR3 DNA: TGTGCCAGCAGTGGAACTAGCGGGAGCGGGGAGACCCAGTACTTC
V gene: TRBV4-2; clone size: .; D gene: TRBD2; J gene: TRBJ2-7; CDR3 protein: CASSQETSGTYEQYF; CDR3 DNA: TGTGCCAGCAGCCAAGAGACTAGCGGGACCTACGAGCAGTACTTC
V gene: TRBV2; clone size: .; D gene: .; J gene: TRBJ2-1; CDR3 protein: CAEALSSYNEQFF; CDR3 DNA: TGTGCCGAAGCTCTGAGCTCCTACAATGAGCAGTTCTTC
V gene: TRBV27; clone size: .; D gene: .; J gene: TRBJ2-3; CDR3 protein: CASSLSGTDTQYF; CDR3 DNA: TGTGCCAGCAGTTTATCGGGCACAGATACGCAGTATTTT
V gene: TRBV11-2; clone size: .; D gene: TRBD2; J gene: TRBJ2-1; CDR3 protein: CASSLEPTSGPDNEQFF; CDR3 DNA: TGTGCCAGCAGCTTAGAACCGACTAGCGGGCCTGACAATGAGCAGTTCTTC
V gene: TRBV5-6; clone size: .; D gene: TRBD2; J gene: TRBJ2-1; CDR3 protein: CASSLGTSGPYNEQFF; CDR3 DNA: TGTGCCAGCAGCTTAGGGACTAGCGGTCCCTACAATGAGCAGTTCTTC
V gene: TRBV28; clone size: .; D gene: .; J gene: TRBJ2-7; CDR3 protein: CASRGRGVVPYEQYF; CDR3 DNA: TGTGCCAGCAGGGGTCGGGGAGTCGTGCCCTACGAGCAGTACTTC
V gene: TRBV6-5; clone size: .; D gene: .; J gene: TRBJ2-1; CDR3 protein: CASSYSPVSEQFF; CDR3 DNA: TGTGCCAGCAGTTACTCCCCTGTTAGTGAGCAGTTCTTC
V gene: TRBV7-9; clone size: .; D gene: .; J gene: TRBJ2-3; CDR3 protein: CASSLAAVAGGDTQYF; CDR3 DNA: TGTGCCAGCAGCTTAGCGGCCGTGGCGGGCGGAGATACGCAGTATTTT
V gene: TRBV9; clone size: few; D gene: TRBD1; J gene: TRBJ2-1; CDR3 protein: CASRGQGAASGNNEQFF; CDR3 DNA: TGTGCCAGCAGGGGACAGGGGGCGGCTAGCGGGAACAATGAGCAGTTCTTC
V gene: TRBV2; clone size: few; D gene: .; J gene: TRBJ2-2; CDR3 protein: CASSDWGGELFF; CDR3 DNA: TGTGCCAGCAGTGATTGGGGCGGGGAGCTGTTTTTT
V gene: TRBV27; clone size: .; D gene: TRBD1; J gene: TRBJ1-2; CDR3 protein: CASSLHMTGGIGYTF; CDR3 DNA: TGTGCCAGCAGTTTACACATGACAGGGGGGATTGGCTACACCTTC
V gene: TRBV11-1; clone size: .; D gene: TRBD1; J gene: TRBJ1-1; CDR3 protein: CASSWTGLTEAFF; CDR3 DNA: TGTGCCAGCAGCTGGACAGGGCTCACTGAAGCTTTCTTT
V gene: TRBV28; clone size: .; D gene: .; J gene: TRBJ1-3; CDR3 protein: CASRQGSGNTIYF; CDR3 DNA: TGTGCCAGCAGACAGGGTTCTGGAAACACCATATATTTT
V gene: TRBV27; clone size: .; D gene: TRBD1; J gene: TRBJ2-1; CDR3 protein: CASSSTGGNEQFF; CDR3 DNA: TGTGCCAGCAGCTCCACAGGGGGCAATGAGCAGTTCTTC
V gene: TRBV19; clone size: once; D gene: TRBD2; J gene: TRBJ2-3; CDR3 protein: CASSFSGLAGFYTDTQYF; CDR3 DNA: TGTGCCAGTAGTTTTTCCGGACTAGCGGGATTTTACACAGATACGCAGTATTTT
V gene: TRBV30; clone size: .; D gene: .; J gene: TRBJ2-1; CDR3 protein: CAWSVSHHEQFF; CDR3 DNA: TGTGCCTGGAGTGTGTCGCATCATGAGCAGTTCTTC
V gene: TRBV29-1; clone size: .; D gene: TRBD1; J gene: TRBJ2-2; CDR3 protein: CSVRDRDTGELFF; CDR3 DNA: TGCAGCGTCCGGGACAGGGACACCGGGGAGCTGTTTTTT
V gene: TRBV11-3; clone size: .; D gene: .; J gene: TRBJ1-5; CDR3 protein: CASSLVRRVNQPQHF; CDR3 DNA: TGTGCCAGCAGCTTAGTAAGAAGGGTAAATCAGCCCCAGCATTTT
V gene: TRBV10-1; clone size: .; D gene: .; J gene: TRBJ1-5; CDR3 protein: CASSEYGYSNQPQHF; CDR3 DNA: TGCGCCAGCAGTGAATACGGCTATAGCAATCAGCCCCAGCATTTT
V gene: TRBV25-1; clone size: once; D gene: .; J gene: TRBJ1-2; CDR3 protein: CASSRGLDGYTF; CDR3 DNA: TGTGCCAGCAGTAGAGGGTTGGATGGCTACACCTTC
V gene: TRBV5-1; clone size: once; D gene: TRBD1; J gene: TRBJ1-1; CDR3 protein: CASSLGTGDTEAFF; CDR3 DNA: TGCGCCAGCAGCTTGGGGACAGGGGACACTGAAGCTTTCTTT
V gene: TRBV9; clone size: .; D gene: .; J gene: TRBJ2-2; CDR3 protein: CASSGTNTGELFF; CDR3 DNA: TGTGCCAGCAGCGGGACGAACACCGGGGAGCTGTTTTTT
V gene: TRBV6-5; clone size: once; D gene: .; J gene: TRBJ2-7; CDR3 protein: CASTLKLDEQYF; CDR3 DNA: TGTGCCAGCACATTAAAGCTGGACGAGCAGTACTTC
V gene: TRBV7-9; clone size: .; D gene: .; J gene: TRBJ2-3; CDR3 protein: CASSSTTGFLDTQYF; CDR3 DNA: TGTGCCAGCAGTTCCACCACGGGGTTCCTAGATACGCAGTATTTT
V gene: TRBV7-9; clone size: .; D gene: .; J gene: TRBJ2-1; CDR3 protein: CASRSDTGADNEQFF; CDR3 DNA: TGTGCCAGCAGGTCGGACACGGGAGCCGACAATGAGCAGTTCTTC
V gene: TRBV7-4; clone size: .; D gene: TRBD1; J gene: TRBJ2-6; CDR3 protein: CASPPGTGVSGANVLTF; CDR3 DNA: TGTGCCAGCCCCCCCGGGACAGGGGTCTCTGGGGCCAACGTCCTGACTTTC
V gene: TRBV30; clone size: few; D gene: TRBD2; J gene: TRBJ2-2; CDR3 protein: CAWSVTSGNTGELFF; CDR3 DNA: TGTGCCTGGAGTGTAACTAGCGGCAACACCGGGGAGCTGTTTTTT
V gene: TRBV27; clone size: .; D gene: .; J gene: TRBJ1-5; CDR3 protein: CASSLVGSLGNQPQHF; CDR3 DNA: TGTGCCAGCAGTTTAGTGGGGAGTCTCGGCAATCAGCCCCAGCATTTT
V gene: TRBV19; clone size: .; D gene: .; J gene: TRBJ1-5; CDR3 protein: CASSLTIGNNQPQHF; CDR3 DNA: TGTGCCAGTAGTTTGACAATCGGTAACAATCAGCCCCAGCATTTT